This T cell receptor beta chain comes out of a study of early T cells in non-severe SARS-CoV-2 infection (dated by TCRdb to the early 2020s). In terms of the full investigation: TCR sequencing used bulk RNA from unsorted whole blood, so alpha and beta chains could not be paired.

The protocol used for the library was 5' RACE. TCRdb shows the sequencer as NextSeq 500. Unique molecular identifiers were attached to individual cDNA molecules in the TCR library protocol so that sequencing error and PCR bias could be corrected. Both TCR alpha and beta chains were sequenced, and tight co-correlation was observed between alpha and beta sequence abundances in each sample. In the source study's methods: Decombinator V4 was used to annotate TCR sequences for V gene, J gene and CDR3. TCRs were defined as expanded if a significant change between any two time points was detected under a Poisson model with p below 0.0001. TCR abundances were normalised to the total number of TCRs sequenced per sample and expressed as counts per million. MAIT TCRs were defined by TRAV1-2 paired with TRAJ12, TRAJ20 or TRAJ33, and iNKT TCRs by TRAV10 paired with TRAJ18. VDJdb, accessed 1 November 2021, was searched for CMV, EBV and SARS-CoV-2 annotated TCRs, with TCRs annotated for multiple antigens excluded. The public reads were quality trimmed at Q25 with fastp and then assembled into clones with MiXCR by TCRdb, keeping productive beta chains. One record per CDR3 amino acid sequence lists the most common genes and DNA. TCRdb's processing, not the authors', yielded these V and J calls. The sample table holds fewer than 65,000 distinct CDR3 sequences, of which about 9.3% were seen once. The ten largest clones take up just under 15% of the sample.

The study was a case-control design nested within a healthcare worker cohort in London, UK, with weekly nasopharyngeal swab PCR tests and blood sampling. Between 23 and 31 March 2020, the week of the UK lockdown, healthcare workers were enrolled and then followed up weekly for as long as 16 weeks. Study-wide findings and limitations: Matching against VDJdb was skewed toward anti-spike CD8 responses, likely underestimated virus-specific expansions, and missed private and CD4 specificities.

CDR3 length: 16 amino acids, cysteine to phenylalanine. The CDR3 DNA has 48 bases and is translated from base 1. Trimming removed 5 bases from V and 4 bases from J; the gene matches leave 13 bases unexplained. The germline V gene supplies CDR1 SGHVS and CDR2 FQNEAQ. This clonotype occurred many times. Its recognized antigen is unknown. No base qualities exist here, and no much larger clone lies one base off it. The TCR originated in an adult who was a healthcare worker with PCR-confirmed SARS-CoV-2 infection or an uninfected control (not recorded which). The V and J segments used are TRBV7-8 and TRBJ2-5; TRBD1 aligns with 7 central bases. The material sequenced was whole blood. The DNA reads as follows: TGTGCCAGCAGCATCAAATACCCGGGACAGTTAGAGACCCAGTACTTC. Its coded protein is CASSIKYPGQLETQYF.